The clone carrying this T cell receptor (beta chain) was observed many times. What it binds is unknown. This CDR3 is 14 amino acids long. V was trimmed by 6 bases and J by 6 bases, leaving 15 bases between them. Germline-derived CDR1 and CDR2 are SNHLY and FYNNEI. Following extraction, RNA underwent reverse transcription to cDNA, which served as the sequencing template. TCRdb's copy holds only in-frame clones and misses some; the assay was immunoSEQ multiplex PCR. This table holds about 210,000 clones, approximately 40% found once. This entry comes from a study of CD8+ T cells in alopecia areata. Treatment noted: oral pan-JAK inhibitor, 5-10 mg twice daily. The study's findings and limits: Greater clonality was observed in lesional scalp samples, especially alopecia totalis/universalis, versus normal scalp.

The V gene is TRBV2, the J gene TRBJ2-1, with D possibly TRBD2 on 5 matching bases. The source material was CD4+ T cells sorted from blood, sampled at approximately week 37, from a patient treated with tofacitinib. The receptor comes from a human donor with alopecia areata. The CDR3 spells CASSESGLSNEQFF. In DNA form, the CDR3 reads TGTGCCAGCAGCGAATCCGGACTCAGCAATGAGCAGTTCTTC.